The 18 T cell receptor beta chains reported below all come from one sample, sequenced in a study of blood T cells in healthy people across ages. With a J-beta primer mix and a sample-barcoded 5' primer, a second PCR ran about 7 to 12 cycles. TCRdb itself ran the 5' RACE reads through MiXCR, one entry per CDR3 protein. The sample records roughly 800,000 distinct CDR3 sequences, roughly 50% being singletons. The sample comprised blood. The receptor set was obtained from a man aged 80 or over in good health.

The CDR3 sequence is CASSSEGHLDEQYF. The CDR3 DNA reads as TGCGCCAGCAGCTCGGAGGGCCATCTCGACGAGCAGTACTTC. The chain couples TRBV5-1 to TRBJ2-5; perhaps TRBD2 as D (6 bases). The DNA end is a closer match to TRBJ2-7, so the J assignment may be wrong. Germline values: CDR1 SGHRS, CDR2 YFSETQ. This CDR3 is built from 14 residues.

This clonotype was found many times. V is TRBV10-2 and J is TRBJ2-1; D call uncertain. This CDR3 is 13 amino acids long. Germline V gene sequence: CDR1 WSHSY, CDR2 SAAADI. V lost 2 bases and J lost 4, with 6 bases in between. In nucleotides, the CDR3 is TGCGCCAGCAGTGAGATCCCTTACAATGAGCAGTTCTTC. It codes for CASSEIPYNEQFF.

The chain couples TRBV7-2 to TRBJ2-7; 7 nucleotides align to TRBD2. This CDR3 region has 14 residues. Germline loops: CDR1 SGHTA, CDR2 FQGNSA. V lost 7 bases and J lost 0; bases outside the gene matches: 6. CDR3 DNA sequence: TGTGCCAGCACCCTGGGGGGGAGCTCCTACGAGCAGTACTTC. The encoded protein is CASTLGGSSYEQYF.

Remarks on this clonotype: Just one base apart from a much larger clone, this may be a read error. The rearrangement links TRBV20-1 to TRBJ1-5, with no clear D. The CDR3 has 12 residues. In germline, CDR1 is DFQATT, CDR2 SNEGSKA (reference sequence). In DNA, the CDR3 is TGCAGGGCGACCTATAGCAATCAGCCCCAGCATTTT. Encoded protein: CRATYSNQPQHF.

This chain links TRBV5-1 with TRBJ2-1; 12 bases match TRBD2. Germline loops: CDR1 SGHRS, CDR2 YFSETQ. Trimming at V came to 0 bases and at J to 1 base, leaving 8 bases not matched to a gene. The CDR3 is 19 residues long. CDR3 DNA sequence: TGCGCCAGCAGCTTGGTGTTCCAACTAGCGGGAGGTTCCTACAATGAGCAGTTCTTC. This encodes CASSLVFQLAGGSYNEQFF.

The chain couples TRBV25-1 to TRBJ2-1; 8 bases are a match to TRBD1. The DNA end is more similar to TRBJ2-7, so the J call may be wrong. The germline CDR1 and CDR2 sequences are MGHDK and SYGVNS. The CDR3 sequence is 15 residues long. CDR3 coding DNA: TGTGCCAGCAGTGATGACAGGGGCTCCTACAATGAGCAGTACTTC. Encoded protein: CASSDDRGSYNEQYF.

This chain joins TRBV7-9 and TRBJ2-7; possibly TRBD1 or TRBD2 for D (5 bases each). The CDR3 covers 12 residues. Trimming stripped 9 bases from V and 0 bases from J, with 9 bases between. The germline CDR1 and CDR2 sequences are SEHNR and FQNEAQ (reference sequence). The CDR3 loop is CASLGTSYEQYF. CDR3 sequence (DNA): TGTGCCAGTCTGGGGACCTCCTACGAGCAGTACTTC.

The chain couples TRBV20-1 to TRBJ1-5; TRBD1 might be the D (6 bases). Germline V gene data show CDR1 as DFQATT and CDR2 as SNEGSKA (reference sequence). V was trimmed by 6 bases and J by 5 bases, leaving 17 bases between them. The CDR3 runs to 14 residues. CDR3 bases: TGCAGTGCGCGACAGGTATATGGGGATCAGCCCCAGCATTTT. It encodes CSARQVYGDQPQHF.

The V call is TRBV20-1, the J call TRBJ2-1; D gene ambiguous. The V gene's germline CDR1 is DFQATT and CDR2 SNEGSKA (reference sequence). This CDR3 is built from 13 residues. The ends were cut back, 1 base at V and 2 bases at J, with 6 bases in the middle. The CDR3 nucleotides read TGCAGTGCTAGAGCTAAGACCTACAATGAGCAGTTCTTC. The encoded protein is CSARAKTYNEQFF.

The rearrangement uses TRBV20-1 and TRBJ2-1; D not certain. CDR1 and CDR2 from the germline V gene are DFQATT and SNEGSKA (reference sequence). This CDR3 region has 13 residues. The CDR3 is CSSPDSRVGEQFF. CDR3 coding DNA: TGCTCCTCGCCCGACTCCCGTGTTGGTGAGCAGTTCTTC.

The chain is built from TRBV27 and TRBJ2-3; 8 bases are shared with TRBD2. This CDR3 has 15 residues. J lost 3 bases, V lost 6 bases, and 8 bases had no gene match. Germline loops: CDR1 MNHEY, CDR2 SMNVEV (reference sequence). DNA of the CDR3: TGTGCCAGCAGGCGGACTAGCCAAGGAACAGATACGCAGTATTTT. This encodes CASRRTSQGTDTQYF.

This chain connects TRBV7-9 to TRBJ2-5; D is undetermined. CDR1 SEHNR and CDR2 FQNEAQ come from the germline V gene (reference sequence). The germline V and J ends were trimmed by 5 bases and 4 bases, with 8 bases remaining between them. This CDR3 has 12 amino acids. The DNA for the CDR3 is TGTGCCAGCAGCAAGTCCGTAGAGACCCAGTACTTC. It translates to CASSKSVETQYF.

The chain has TRBV20-1 and TRBJ2-7; D might be TRBD1 or TRBD2, each matching 5 bases. The CDR3 totals 13 residues. Germline assignment: CDR1 DFQATT and CDR2 SNEGSKA (reference sequence). V was pared by 6 bases and J by 4 bases, with 16 bases between. Written as DNA, the CDR3 is TGCAGTGCCCAAGGGGAGAGGGCTTACGAGCAGTACTTC. This codes for CSAQGERAYEQYF.

This clonotype has only a few counts. The CDR3 sequence: CATRREAQEKLFF. The DNA of the CDR3 is TGTGCCACCCGCAGGGAGGCCCAGGAAAAACTGTTTTTT. V gene TRBV2 combines with J gene TRBJ1-4; tentatively, D is TRBD1 (5 bases). The germline CDR1 and CDR2 sequences are SNHLY and FYNNEI. This CDR3 is 13 amino acids long. Trimming removed 10 bases at V and 8 bases at J, with 17 bases between.

This clonotype has only a few counts. The chain uses TRBV24-1 and TRBJ2-1; 11 bases are shared with TRBD2. V lost 0 bases to trimming and J lost 8 bases; unmatched junction nucleotides: 5. The length of the CDR3 is 16 residues. The germline CDR1 and CDR2 sequences are KGHDR and SFDVKD. The CDR3 loop reads CATSDLVTSGIYEQFF. Here the CDR3 DNA reads TGTGCCACCAGTGATTTGGTGACTAGCGGGATCTATGAGCAGTTCTTC.

The chain uses TRBV11-2 and TRBJ2-4; D is ambiguous. The DNA end favors TRBJ2-7, so the J call may be wrong. The CDR3 runs to 13 residues. From germline, CDR1 is SGHAT and CDR2 FQNNGV. CDR3 protein: CASSLDHGYEQYF. In DNA form, the CDR3 reads TGTGCCAGCAGCTTAGATCATGGGTACGAGCAGTACTTC.

V and J are TRBV7-2 and TRBJ2-5, with 8 bases aligning to TRBD2. The CDR3 contains 17 residues. Unmatched junction bases numbered 12, after V lost 5 bases and J lost 1 base. The V gene's germline CDR1 is SGHTA and CDR2 FQGNSA. The DNA of the CDR3 is TGTGCCAGCAGCCCACGGGCGCCTAGCGGGTTCCAAGAGACCCAGTACTTC. As protein: CASSPRAPSGFQETQYF.

At least ten counts were recorded for this clonotype. This chain connects TRBV20-1 to TRBJ2-5; no definite D call. The CDR3 contains 13 residues. With 4 bases removed from V and 5 bases from J, the gap between germline ends came to 14 bases. The germline CDR1 and CDR2 sequences are DFQATT and SNEGSKA (reference sequence). CDR3: CSATQVVGETQYF. The CDR3 region has the DNA TGCAGTGCTACTCAGGTCGTTGGGGAGACCCAGTACTTC.